This record looks at one TCR beta chain sequence and its context. What it recognizes is unknown. The data derive from a study of beta chain features in type 1 diabetes. Study information: The study examined around 99,000,000 sorted cells across all samples.

The authors sorted CD4+ naive, central memory, regulatory and stem cell-like memory cells via CD45RO/CCR7/CD25/CD127/CD95/CD27. cDNA synthesis used the whole RNA isolate, giving expressed TCRB sequences. Around 3.9 million reads on average were seen across naive, central memory and regulatory T cell samples. Assay: immunoSEQ multiplex PCR; the TCRdb copy retains only in-frame clones and omits some. This sample has 150,000 to 190,000 clones, with 10% found just once. The CDR3 contains 13 residues. Germline V gives CDR1 MGHRA, CDR2 YSYEKL. V shed 1 base and J shed 8 bases, with 11 bases lying between them. Study findings and constraints: A possible short-template PCR bias applies equally to patients and controls. Type 1 diabetes patients had moderately but significantly shorter TCRB CDR3s in all four CD4+ subsets.

The sequence was collected from a man aged 25-45 years with type 1 diabetes. The chain has TRBV4-1 and TRBJ1-2; D call uncertain. Input material: central memory CD4+ T cells from blood. CDR3 in amino acids: CASSQGAFYGYTF. CDR3 DNA sequence: TGCGCCAGCAGCCAAGGGGCGTTTTACGGCTACACCTTC.